This T cell receptor (beta chain) came from a study of identical twins' blood T cells. TCRdb recomputed calls from the 5' RACE reads with MiXCR, one row per CDR3 protein. The data contain hundreds of thousands of distinct CDR3 sequences, roughly 30% of them singletons. The germline CDR1 and CDR2 sequences are LGHNA and YSLEER. V shed 3 bases and J shed 6 bases, with 14 bases lying between them. This CDR3 is 14 amino acids long. The chain combines TRBV4-3 with TRBJ1-2, with a possible D match to TRBD1 (5 bases). The sequenced material came from PBMCs. The sequence derives from a woman aged 18-55 years in good health. CDR3 sequence reads: CASSHRGQGDGYTF. DNA of the CDR3: TGCGCCAGCAGCCACCGCGGACAAGGTGATGGCTACACCTTC.